This T cell receptor (beta chain) is drawn from a study of Tregs in tolerant kidney transplant recipients (dated by TCRdb to about 2019). Concerning the study at large: The study used TCRbeta sequencing to identify donor-specific regulatory T cells before combined kidney and bone marrow transplantation, then tracked those cells after transplant.

On this clone: Its antigen remains undetermined. The sample holds no much larger clone one base away, and base qualities are not on file.

Trimming takes 5 bases from V and 4 bases from J, and the germline ends sit 13 bases apart. The germline V gene gives CDR1 as SGHRS and CDR2 as YFSETQ. The CDR3 runs 13 residues from the cysteine to the phenylalanine. Just the 39-base CDR3 DNA is kept, in frame starting at base 1. Genomic DNA was extracted from sorted cells with the QIAGEN DNeasy Blood and Tissue Kit for TCRbeta CDR3 sequencing. Through immunoSEQ, high-throughput TCRbeta CDR3 sequencing was done commercially, including PCR amplification with internal controls and bias correction. Under the source paper's analysis protocol: A unique productive TCRbeta sequence was defined by the CDR3 nucleotide sequence when primers matched, and otherwise by the CDR3 amino acid sequence together with the Vbeta and Jbeta genes. To correct for sorting error, sequences found in more than one sorted population at a frequency ratio of 2:1 or less were discarded, and the remaining shared sequences were assigned to the population with the higher frequency. Donor-reactive sequences were defined as at least 5-fold expanded in CFSE-low cells versus unstimulated cells, with frequency of at least 0.01% in CFSE-low cells. Repertoire divergence was quantified by Jensen-Shannon divergence using the top 100 TCRbeta sequences ranked by frequency. For samples with multiple sequencing runs, sorting error was corrected separately for each run before the runs were pooled. TCRdb's version of the immuneACCESS table is confined to in-frame rearrangements and falls short of the full clone set. An unresolved V gene accounts for under half of the shortfall where checked; the remainder is of unknown origin. V and J calls and clone size are copied from that table; D and trimming were computed from the DNA. The sample yields some 21,000 clones; 81% were counted once. Roughly 24% of the sample is held by the ten biggest clonotypes.

The time point label on this specimen signifies: 6 months after combined kidney and bone marrow transplant. Related donors were used in the transplants with nonmyeloablative bone marrow transplantation, and mixed chimerism was transient in the human trials. Thawed PBMCs were FACS-sorted into unstimulated Tregs (CD4+CD25+CD127-), CD4+ non-Tregs (CD4+CD25-), CD4 cells and CD8 cells. Several combined kidney and bone marrow transplant recipients from the ITN036ST trial were included as patients, and samples were available only from these trial subjects. Healthy control blood was processed to PBMCs with a Ficoll density gradient and then cryopreserved, whereas patient PBMCs were collected both before and after transplant. Study-wide conclusions, independent of this receptor: For some patients the PCR primers changed over time, which made it impossible to compare the samples from those patients at the nucleotide level. Biological reproducibility was not directly assessed, although technical replication error appeared to be minimal. Donor-specific Treg expansion was found to exceed global Treg expansion in tolerant patients, suggesting antigen-driven rather than nonspecific expansion. Because only a small number of patients were included, the study had limitations, and the results will need to be validated in larger populations as well as under other immunosuppression protocols. Expanding Tregs with activated donor B cells appeared to identify the most biologically relevant and donor-specific TCRbeta repertoire.

The input for sequencing was CD8+ T cells from blood (PBMCs), taken 6 months after the transplant. This sequence uses TRBV5-1 and TRBJ2-7; possibly the D gene is TRBD1, per 6 matching bases. The receptor's source is a human patient who received a combined kidney and bone marrow transplant. After a transplant, the donor of the graft may account for some T cells. The CDR3 is CASRLGQGYEQYF. At the DNA level, the sequence is TGCGCCAGCAGACTGGGACAAGGTTACGAGCAGTACTTC.